These 18 T cell receptor beta chains came from one sample sequenced in a study of immune evolution from preneoplasia to lung adenocarcinoma. Data came from immunoSEQ multiplex PCR; TCRdb stores just in-frame clones and leaves some out. Of approximately 4,400 clones detected, roughly 80% appear once; the ten largest clones hold about 10%. The specimen sequenced was FFPE minimally invasive lung adenocarcinoma tissue. These receptors all come from an older person with lung adenocarcinoma.

The V and J genes are TRBV4-2 and TRBJ1-1; D not resolved. CDR1 LGHNA and CDR2 YNFKEQ come from the germline V gene. This CDR3 contains 15 residues. The germline V and J ends were trimmed by 4 bases and 7 bases, with 19 bases remaining between them. The CDR3: CASSRPNELSNEAFF. DNA of the CDR3: TGTGCCAGCAGCCGGCCCAATGAACTATCGAATGAAGCTTTCTTT.

The V call is TRBV2, the J call TRBJ2-5; a possible D gene is TRBD2 (6 bases). V lost 3 bases, J lost 4 bases, and 18 bases lay in between. The CDR3 is 16 residues long. Looked up from germline, CDR1 is SNHLY and CDR2 is FYNNEI. CDR3 DNA: TGTGCCAGCAGTGAGTCCCGCGGGGTCAAAGGAGAGACCCAGTACTTC. It translates to CASSESRGVKGETQYF.

There are a few counts of this clone. The V and J genes are TRBV10-1 and TRBJ2-7; D is unclear. Between the trimmed V and J ends, which lost 4 bases and 1 base, there was a span of 14 bases. This CDR3 has 15 residues. In germline, CDR1 is WNHNN, CDR2 SYGVQD (reference sequence). Here the CDR3 DNA reads TGCGCCAGCAGTGGGACGGATGCCCCTTCCTACGAGCAGTACTTC. It is translated as CASSGTDAPSYEQYF.

V gene TRBV27 combines with J gene TRBJ2-7; D uncertain. This CDR3 has 15 residues. Per germline, CDR1 MNHEY and CDR2 SMNVEV (reference sequence). V lost 0 bases and J 3 bases, leaving 12 bases between the germline ends. CDR3 nucleotides: TGTGCCAGCAGTTTATCGATAACAACCATCTACGAGCAGTACTTC. Amino acids: CASSLSITTIYEQYF.

V gene TRBV27 combines with J gene TRBJ2-7; the match to TRBD2 covers 7 bases. Germline trimming cut 4 bases from V and 2 bases from J; bases unmatched to any gene: 2. This CDR3 is built from 13 residues. CDR1 is MNHEY and CDR2 is SMNVEV in the germline V gene (reference sequence). The CDR3 nucleotides are TGTGCCAGCAGTTACCGGGAGGCCTACGAGCAGTACTTC. This codes for CASSYREAYEQYF.

CDR3: CASSQERTGKYTIYF. The CDR3 DNA reads TGTGCCAGCAGCCAAGAAAGGACAGGGAAGTACACCATATATTTT. The chain joins TRBV4-2 to TRBJ1-3, with 8 bases fitting TRBD1. This CDR3 is 15 amino acids long. V shed 0 bases, J shed 8 bases, and the junction held 6 bases outside the gene matches. The germline CDR1 and CDR2 sequences are LGHNA and YNFKEQ.

The J gene is TRBJ2-7, the V gene TRBV5-1, with TRBD2 identical over 9 bases. Germline V gene sequence: CDR1 SGHRS, CDR2 YFSETQ. V dropped 3 bases and J dropped 3; count of bases not matched to a gene: 16. There are 18 residues in the CDR3. CDR3 nucleotides: TGCGCCAGCAGCTCCTCCTTTCCATCGACTAGCGGCCGCTACGAGCAGTACTTC. It is translated as CASSSSFPSTSGRYEQYF.

This clone counts as large. V usage is TRBV19 and J usage is TRBJ2-2, with 10 positions matching TRBD1. The CDR3 consists of 15 residues. V dropped 4 bases and J dropped 4; count of bases not matched to a gene: 3. Germline V gives CDR1 LNHDA, CDR2 SQIVND (reference sequence). The CDR3 spells CASSTGTGVTGELFF. In DNA form, the CDR3 reads TGTGCCAGTAGTACCGGGACAGGGGTCACCGGGGAGCTGTTTTTT.

V usage is TRBV9 and J usage is TRBJ1-3; 7 nucleotides agree with TRBD1. Germline V gene sequence: CDR1 SGDLS, CDR2 YYNGEE. CDR3 length: 16 amino acids. V was clipped by 0 bases and J by 4 bases; unmatched bases: 7. The CDR3 DNA follows: TGTGCCAGCAGCGTAGGAGGGGGCGCGAAGGGAAACACCATATATTTT. It is translated as CASSVGGGAKGNTIYF.

Here the CDR3 reads CASSLGVMGLQETQYF. CDR3 DNA: TGCGCCAGCAGCTTGGGGGTCATGGGGCTACAAGAGACCCAGTACTTC. The gene calls are TRBV5-1 and TRBJ2-5; tentative D call: TRBD1 (5 bases). V gave up 0 bases and J gave up 2 bases, with 14 bases separating them. CDR1 and CDR2 (germline): SGHRS, YFSETQ. The CDR3 contains 16 residues.

The chain employs TRBV7-9 and TRBJ1-2; D gene unclear. The V gene lost 1 base and the J gene lost 6 bases, with 9 bases spanning the gap. The CDR3 runs to 13 residues. CDR1 is SEHNR, CDR2 FQNEAQ, per germline (reference sequence). The CDR3 DNA sequence: TGTGCCAGCAGCTTAGGCGTAAGGGATGGCTACACCTTC. Translated, it gives CASSLGVRDGYTF.

This clone was detected only a few times. The rearrangement uses TRBV2 and TRBJ2-1, with 8 bases fitting TRBD2. CDR1 SNHLY and CDR2 FYNNEI come from the germline V gene. V dropped 3 bases and J dropped 0; count of bases not matched to a gene: 4. The CDR3 runs 16 residues. CDR3 loop: CASSESSGFSYNEQFF. The CDR3 coding sequence is TGTGCCAGCAGTGAGTCTAGCGGGTTCTCCTACAATGAGCAGTTCTTC. Filled out from reference TRBV2 and TRBJ2-1, the complete variable domain reads EPEVTQTPSHQVTQMGQEVILRCVPISNHLYFYWYRQILGQKVEFLVSFYNNEISEKSEIFDDQFSVERPDGSNFTLKIRSTKLEDSAMYFCASSESSGFSYNEQFFGPGTRLTVL.

V is TRBV2 and J is TRBJ1-4; D is perhaps TRBD1 (6 bases). Trimming cost V 0 bases and J 12 bases, with 11 bases left between them. Germline CDR1 and CDR2: SNHLY and FYNNEI. This CDR3 has 13 residues. CDR3 DNA sequence: TGTGCCAGCAGTGAAGCAAGGGGGGGTCAACTGTTTTTT. Protein sequence: CASSEARGGQLFF.

The V call is TRBV7-8, the J call TRBJ2-3, with 11 nucleotides matching TRBD2. Germline CDR1 is SGHVS and CDR2 is FQNEAQ. Germline trimming cut 4 bases from V and 1 base from J; bases unmatched to any gene: 16. The CDR3 has 20 amino acids. The CDR3 region has the DNA TGTGCCAGCAGCTCTCGGGGTAGCGGGGGGGCCGGTTCGGGCACAGATACGCAGTATTTT. Its translation is CASSSRGSGGAGSGTDTQYF.

V gene TRBV10-3 combines with J gene TRBJ2-3; weak D call: TRBD1 (5 bases). The germline gives CDR1 ENHRY, CDR2 SYGVKD. The CDR3 is made up of 16 amino acids. The germline V and J ends were trimmed by 0 bases and 0 bases, with 10 bases remaining between them. The CDR3, as DNA: TGTGCCATCAGTGAGTCGAGGACACTGAGCACAGATACGCAGTATTTT. This sequence encodes CAISESRTLSTDTQYF.

V and J are TRBV18 and TRBJ2-1; TRBD1 or TRBD2 may be the D gene (5 bases each). The ends were cut back, 4 bases at V and 3 bases at J, with 7 bases in the middle. CDR1 and CDR2 (germline): KGHSH, LQKENI. The CDR3 is 13 residues long. CDR3 DNA sequence: TGTGCCAGCTCACTTGGGGGCTACAATGAGCAGTTCTTC. Protein: CASSLGGYNEQFF.

The V and J genes are TRBV10-3 and TRBJ2-7, with 7 positions matching TRBD2. The CDR3 is 16 amino acids. The V gene's germline CDR1 is ENHRY and CDR2 SYGVKD. Losses at the gene ends were 8 bases for V and 4 bases for J; bases not matched to a gene: 17. The CDR3 reads CAIGRVGLASTYEQYF. Written as DNA, the CDR3 is TGTGCCATCGGGAGGGTGGGGCTAGCGTCTACTTACGAGCAGTACTTC.

This clone has a single count. The V call is TRBV30, the J call TRBJ2-1; 10 bases align to TRBD2. With V trimmed by 0 bases and J by 4 bases, 6 bases remained unmatched. In germline, CDR1 is GTSNPN, CDR2 SVGIG (reference sequence). There are 16 residues in the CDR3. DNA for the CDR3: TGTGCCTGGAGTGTACAAACTAGCGGGAATTACAATGAGCAGTTCTTC. Residues: CAWSVQTSGNYNEQFF.